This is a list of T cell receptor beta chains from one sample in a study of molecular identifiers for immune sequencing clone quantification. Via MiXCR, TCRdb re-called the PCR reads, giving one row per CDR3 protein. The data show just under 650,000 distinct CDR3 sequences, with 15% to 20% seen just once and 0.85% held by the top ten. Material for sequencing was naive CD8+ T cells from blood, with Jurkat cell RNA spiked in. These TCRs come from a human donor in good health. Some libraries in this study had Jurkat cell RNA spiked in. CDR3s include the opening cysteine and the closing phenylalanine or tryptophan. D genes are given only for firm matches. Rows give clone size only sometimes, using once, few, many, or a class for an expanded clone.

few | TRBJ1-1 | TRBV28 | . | CASSLFGGRTNTEAFF | TGTGCCAGCAGTTTATTTGGCGGCAGGACGAACACTGAAGCTTTCTTT
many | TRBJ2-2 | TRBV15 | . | CATSPGNTGELFF | TGTGCCACCAGCCCAGGGAACACCGGGGAGCTGTTTTTT
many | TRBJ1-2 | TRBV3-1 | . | CASSQVSYDVTSYGYTF | TGTGCCAGCAGCCAAGTTTCTTACGATGTGACGAGCTATGGCTACACCTTC
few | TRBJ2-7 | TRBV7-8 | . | CASSLEGPGLSEQYF | TGTGCCAGCAGCTTAGAGGGGCCGGGGCTATCCGAGCAGTACTTC
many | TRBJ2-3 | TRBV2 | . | CASSAGQSKLDTQYF | TGTGCCAGCAGTGCAGGGCAGTCCAAACTAGATACGCAGTATTTT
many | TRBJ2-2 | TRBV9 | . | CASGQYSNTGELFF | TGTGCCAGCGGACAGTATTCGAACACCGGGGAGCTGTTTTTT
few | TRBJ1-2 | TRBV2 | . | CASSSGRTNYGYTF | TGTGCCAGCAGTTCGGGCAGAACTAACTATGGCTACACCTTC
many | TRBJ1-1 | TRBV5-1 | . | CASRPGDMNTEAFF | TGCGCCAGCAGGCCAGGGGACATGAACACTGAAGCTTTCTTT
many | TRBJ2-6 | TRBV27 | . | CASSLSQRGSGANVLTF | TGTGCCAGCAGTTTATCCCAAAGGGGGTCGGGGGCCAACGTCCTGACTTTC
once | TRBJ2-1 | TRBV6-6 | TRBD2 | CASSTRTSEYNEQFF | TGTGCCAGCAGTACTCGGACTAGCGAGTACAATGAGCAGTTCTTC
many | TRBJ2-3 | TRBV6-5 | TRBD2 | CASSYMGLAGTDTQYF | TGTGCCAGCAGTTACATGGGACTAGCGGGCACAGATACGCAGTATTTT
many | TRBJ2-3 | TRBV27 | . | CASSWGRGTDTQYF | TGTGCCAGCAGTTGGGGCAGGGGCACAGATACGCAGTATTTT
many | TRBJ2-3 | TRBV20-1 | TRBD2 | CSARTSGDYTDTQYF | TGCAGTGCTAGGACTAGCGGGGACTACACAGATACGCAGTATTTT
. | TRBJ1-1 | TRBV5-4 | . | CASSFPRGANMNTEAFF | TGTGCCAGCAGCTTTCCGCGGGGCGCAAACATGAACACTGAAGCTTTCTTT
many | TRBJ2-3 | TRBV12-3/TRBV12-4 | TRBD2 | CASSTILAGVLADTQYF | TGTGCCAGCAGTACCATACTAGCGGGGGTTCTTGCAGATACGCAGTATTTT
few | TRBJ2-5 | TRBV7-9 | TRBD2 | CASSSPTSVAETQYF | TGTGCCAGCAGCTCCCCAACTAGCGTGGCCGAGACCCAGTACTTC
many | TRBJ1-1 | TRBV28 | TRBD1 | CASSWDREGKMNTEAFF | TGTGCCAGCAGTTGGGACAGGGAAGGAAAAATGAACACTGAAGCTTTCTTT
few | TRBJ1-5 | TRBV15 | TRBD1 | CATSRGPGQVYQNQPQHF | TGTGCCACCAGCAGAGGACCGGGACAGGTTTACCAAAATCAGCCCCAGCATTTT
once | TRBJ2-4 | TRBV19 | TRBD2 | CASSADTQLAGDGNIQYF | TGTGCCAGTAGTGCAGATACGCAACTAGCGGGGGACGGAAACATTCAGTACTTC
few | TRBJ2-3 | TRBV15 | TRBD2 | CATSRDRASGSGIDTQYF | TGTGCCACCAGCAGAGATCGGGCTAGCGGGAGTGGGATAGATACGCAGTATTTT
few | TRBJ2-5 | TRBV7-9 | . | CASSFPVTQETQYF | TGTGCCAGCAGCTTCCCCGTAACACAAGAGACCCAGTACTTC
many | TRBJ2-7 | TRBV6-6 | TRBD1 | CASSYSTGRYEQYF | TGTGCCAGCAGTTACTCGACAGGGCGGTACGAGCAGTACTTC
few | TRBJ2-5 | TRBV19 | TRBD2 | CASSTLAGVSETQYF | TGTGCCAGTAGTACTCTAGCGGGAGTCTCGGAGACCCAGTACTTC
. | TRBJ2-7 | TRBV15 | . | CATGGGTDSYEQYF | TGTGCCACCGGGGGTGGGACCGACTCCTACGAGCAGTACTTC
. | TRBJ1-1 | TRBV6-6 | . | CASSRHPNTEAFF | TGTGCCAGCAGTCGACACCCAAACACTGAAGCTTTCTTT
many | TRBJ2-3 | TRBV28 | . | CASSYLRGTQYF | TGTGCCAGCAGCTATCTGAGGGGGACGCAGTATTTT
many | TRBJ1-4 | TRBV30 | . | CAWSVRRSGNEKLFF | TGTGCCTGGAGTGTAAGACGATCGGGTAATGAAAAACTGTTTTTT
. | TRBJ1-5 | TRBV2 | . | CASSWTAYSNQPQHF | TGTGCCAGCAGTTGGACAGCCTATAGCAATCAGCCCCAGCATTTT
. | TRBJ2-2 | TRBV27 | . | CASSTLAPLWGELFF | TGTGCCAGCAGTACCCTGGCCCCTCTATGGGGGGAGCTGTTTTTT
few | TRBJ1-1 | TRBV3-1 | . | CASSQYDAGTEAFF | TGTGCCAGCAGCCAATATGATGCAGGGACTGAAGCTTTCTTT
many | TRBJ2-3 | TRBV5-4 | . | CASSLGSSYSTDTQYF | TGTGCCAGCAGCTTGGGTTCCAGCTATTCCACAGATACGCAGTATTTT
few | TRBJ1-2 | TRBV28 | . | CASSLWQDYGYTF | TGTGCCAGCAGTTTATGGCAGGATTATGGCTACACCTTC
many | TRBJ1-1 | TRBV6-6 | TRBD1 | CASRPRQGIAEAFF | TGTGCCAGCAGGCCACGACAGGGCATCGCTGAAGCTTTCTTT
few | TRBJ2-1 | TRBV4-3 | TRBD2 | CASSQVRAGGPEVNEQFF | TGCGCCAGCAGCCAAGTACGAGCGGGAGGGCCTGAGGTGAATGAGCAGTTCTTC
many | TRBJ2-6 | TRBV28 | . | CASSGPPMGANVLTF | TGTGCCAGCAGCGGCCCTCCGATGGGGGCCAACGTCCTGACTTTC
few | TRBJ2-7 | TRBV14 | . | CASSHSLLIYEQYF | TGTGCCAGCAGCCACTCTTTACTAATCTACGAGCAGTACTTC
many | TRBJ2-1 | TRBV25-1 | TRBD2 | CASSGGTTSPEQFF | TGTGCCAGCAGTGGGGGGACTACCAGCCCTGAGCAGTTCTTC